This TCR beta chain was captured by sequencing in a study of PD-L1 blockade in urothelial cancer. There are 15 residues in the CDR3. CDR1 and CDR2 from the germline V gene are MNHEY and SVGAGI. Trimming pared 1 base from V and 3 bases from J, leaving 12 bases between. The time point denotes: pretreatment peripheral blood. Patients suffered from locally advanced or metastatic urothelial carcinoma. Produced via immunoSEQ multiplex PCR; TCRdb's table is partial and in-frame only. The sample lists about 51,000 clones, 85% to 90% seen once, with about 20% in the top ten. The source was PBMCs, collected around atezolizumab (anti-PD-L1) treatment. The chain joins TRBV6-5 to TRBJ2-5, with D maybe TRBD2 (6 bases). The receptor's source is a man between 60 and 75 years old with urothelial cancer. The DNA of the CDR3 is TGTGCCAGCAGTTACTTGGGGTTAGCGGAAGAGACCCAGTACTTC. Protein sequence: CASSYLGLAEETQYF.